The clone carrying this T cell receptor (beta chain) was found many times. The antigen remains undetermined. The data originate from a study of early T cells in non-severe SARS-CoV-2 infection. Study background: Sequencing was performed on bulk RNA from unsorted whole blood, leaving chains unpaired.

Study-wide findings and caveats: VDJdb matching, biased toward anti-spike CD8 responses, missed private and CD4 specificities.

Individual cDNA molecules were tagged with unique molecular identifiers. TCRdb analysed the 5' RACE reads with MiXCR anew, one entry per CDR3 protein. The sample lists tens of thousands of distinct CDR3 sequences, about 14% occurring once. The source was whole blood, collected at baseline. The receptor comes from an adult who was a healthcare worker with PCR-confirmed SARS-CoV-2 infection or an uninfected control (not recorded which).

CDR3 DNA: TGCGCCAGCAGCCATGGTATGAGGGCCAGGAGCTCCTACAATGAGCAGTTCTTC. Its protein is CASSHGMRARSSYNEQFF. The chain has TRBV4-1 and TRBJ2-1, with D possibly being TRBD2 (5 bases). The CDR3 is made up of 18 amino acids. V was cut by 3 bases and J by 0 bases, with 18 bases left in between. Germline V gene lookup returns CDR1 MGHRA and CDR2 YSYEKL.